This entry lists 18 T cell receptor beta chains sequenced from one sample in a study of OX40 agonist ivuxolimab in advanced cancers. The assay was immunoSEQ multiplex PCR, and TCRdb's table has in-frame clones only and misses some. The table shows about 80,000 clones, with 87% occurring only once. This sample comprised CD4+ or CD8+ T cells sorted from blood, obtained in a trial of the OX40 agonist ivuxolimab. All receptors derive from an adult with an advanced solid tumor such as melanoma, head and neck, liver or kidney cancer.

The J gene is TRBJ2-7, the V gene TRBV28; weak D call: TRBD1 (6 bases). Trimming pared 3 bases from V and 7 bases from J, leaving 16 bases between. Germline CDR1 MDHEN, CDR2 SYDVKM. The CDR3 has 14 amino acids. CDR3 residues: CASSLGHPTKEQYF. The CDR3 coding sequence is TGTGCCAGCAGTTTGGGACATCCAACCAAGGAGCAGTACTTC.

The rearrangement joins TRBV6-5 to TRBJ1-4, with 8 bases lining up with TRBD1. CDR3 length: 14 amino acids. V lost 7 bases to trimming and J lost 5 bases; unmatched junction nucleotides: 6. Germline lookup yields CDR1 MNHEY and CDR2 SVGAGI. In DNA form, the CDR3 reads TGTGCCAGCACCCAGGGGGCTTTAAATGAAAAACTGTTTTTT. It yields the protein CASTQGALNEKLFF.

The J gene is TRBJ2-1, the V gene TRBV19; 10 bases line up with TRBD2. Germline-derived CDR1 and CDR2 are LNHDA and SQIVND (reference sequence). The junction had 7 bases not matched to a gene; V was cut back by 2 bases and J by 6 bases. The CDR3 length is 16 residues. The CDR3 region is CASSIRGLAGVNEQFF. CDR3 nucleotide sequence: TGTGCCAGTAGTATAAGGGGGCTAGCGGGGGTCAATGAGCAGTTCTTC.

This chain joins TRBV11-2 and TRBJ2-5, with 9 bases fitting TRBD2. After removal of 5 bases from V and 5 bases from J, the junction contained 12 bases not matched to a gene. This CDR3 region has 16 residues. From germline, CDR1 is SGHAT and CDR2 FQNNGV. For the CDR3, the DNA is TGTGCCAGCAGCCAAATTGCGCGGGGGGGCCAGGAGACCCAGTACTTC. It specifies CASSQIARGGQETQYF. The full variable domain, completed using reference TRBV11-2 and TRBJ2-5, is EAGVAQSPRYKIIEKRQSVAFWCNPISGHATLYWYQQILGQGPKLLIQFQNNGVVDDSQLPKDRFSAERLKGVDSTLKIQPAKLEDSAVYLCASSQIARGGQETQYFGPGTRLLVL.

The gene calls are TRBV5-4 and TRBJ2-7; 9 nucleotides line up with TRBD1. V lost 2 bases to trimming and J lost 2 bases; unmatched junction nucleotides: 2. This CDR3 region has 14 residues. Germline lookup yields CDR1 SGHNT and CDR2 YYREEE (reference sequence). CDR3 coding DNA: TGTGCCAGCAGCTTCGGACAGGGGACCTACGAGCAGTACTTC. Translation: CASSFGQGTYEQYF.

The chain joins TRBV28 to TRBJ1-2, with a possible D match to TRBD1 (5 bases). This CDR3 has 12 amino acids. With 7 bases removed from V and 12 bases from J, the gap between germline ends came to 18 bases. Germline V lookup: CDR1 MDHEN, CDR2 SYDVKM. The CDR3 DNA reads TGTGCCAGCACCGGGACGGGTTATGGTCACACCTTC. Translation: CASTGTGYGHTF.

The CDR3 nucleotides read TGTGCCAGCAGTGATCGCCAGCCTCTTAGCTATGGCTACACCTTC. Translating it yields CASSDRQPLSYGYTF. The rearrangement uses TRBV6-4 and TRBJ1-2; the D is unclear. The V gene lost 3 bases and the J gene lost 4 bases, with 15 bases spanning the gap. The CDR3 is 15 amino acids. Germline CDR1 is MRHNA and CDR2 is SNTAGT.

The gene calls are TRBV19 and TRBJ2-7; weak D call: TRBD1 (5 bases). Germline V lookup: CDR1 LNHDA, CDR2 SQIVND (reference sequence). This CDR3 region has 14 residues. V lost 3 bases and J lost 6, with 15 bases in between. The CDR3: CASSIWQGVSEQYF. The DNA of the CDR3 is TGTGCCAGTAGTATCTGGCAGGGTGTCTCCGAGCAGTACTTC.

The chain has TRBV6-5 and TRBJ2-7, with 8 positions matching TRBD2. The CDR3 covers 14 residues. CDR1 and CDR2 (germline): MNHEY, SVGAGI. The V segment lost 7 bases and the J segment 4 bases; nucleotides outside the gene matches: 9. CDR3 amino acids: CASTPAGALYEQYF. CDR3 DNA sequence: TGTGCCAGCACCCCAGCGGGAGCTCTATACGAGCAGTACTTC.

V and J are TRBV27 and TRBJ2-5; tentative D call: TRBD2 (6 bases). V was trimmed by 4 bases and J by 4 bases, leaving 19 bases between them. There are 16 residues in the CDR3. CDR1 is MNHEY, CDR2 SMNVEV, per germline (reference sequence). The DNA of the CDR3 is TGTGCCAGCAGTTCCCGCGGGACTTTCTTGGGAGAGACCCAGTACTTC. This encodes CASSSRGTFLGETQYF.

J is TRBJ1-3 and V is TRBV9, with D unresolved. This CDR3 is 13 amino acids long. Trimming cost V 2 bases and J 2 bases, with 5 bases left between them. The germline V gene encodes CDR1 SGDLS and CDR2 YYNGEE. CDR3 residues: CASSVPPGNTIYF. CDR3 bases: TGTGCCAGCAGCGTCCCACCTGGAAACACCATATATTTT.

This clone was recorded only once. V usage is TRBV2 and J usage is TRBJ2-6; maybe TRBD1 (6 bases). The CDR3 covers 19 residues. Germline V gives CDR1 SNHLY, CDR2 FYNNEI. Trimming left V 2 bases short and J 0 bases short, with 17 bases between. The CDR3 reads CASSESGRGSLSGANVLTF. The CDR3, as DNA: TGTGCCAGCAGTGAATCGGGCAGGGGATCCCTCTCTGGGGCCAACGTCCTGACTTTC.

The chain uses TRBV30 and TRBJ2-5; D gene uncertain. The CDR3 is 13 residues long. The V gene's germline CDR1 is GTSNPN and CDR2 SVGIG (reference sequence). Between the trimmed V and J ends, which lost 4 bases and 6 bases, there was a span of 15 bases. The DNA of the CDR3 is TGTGCCTGGACTCAGCTCTTTGCGAAGACCCAGTACTTC. It specifies CAWTQLFAKTQYF.

This clone was picked up one time. V gene TRBV5-4 combines with J gene TRBJ2-3, with 11 bases matching TRBD1. The germline V gene has CDR1 SGHNT and CDR2 YYREEE (reference sequence). CDR3 size: 16 residues. Unmatched junction bases numbered 10, after V lost 4 bases and J lost 6 bases. The CDR3 nucleotides read TGTGCCAGCAGCGGAGGCGGACAGGGGGCTTGGGATACGCAGTATTTT. This encodes CASSGGGQGAWDTQYF.

The chain combines TRBV10-1 with TRBJ2-4; D gene uncertain. This CDR3 spans 13 amino acids. Per the germline V gene, CDR1 is WNHNN and CDR2 is SYGVQD (reference sequence). V lost 3 bases and J lost 6, with 9 bases in between. Here the CDR3 reads CASSERIGNIQYF. As DNA, the CDR3 is TGCGCCAGCAGTGAACGGATTGGAAACATTCAGTACTTC.

V usage is TRBV6-1 and J usage is TRBJ2-3, with TRBD1 as a possible D gene (6 bases). Germline assignment: CDR1 MNHNS and CDR2 SASEGT. V lost 4 bases, J lost 3 bases, and 11 bases lay in between. The CDR3 has 14 residues. This CDR3 reads CASSATGLTDTQYF. The CDR3 bases are TGTGCCAGCAGTGCTACAGGGCTGACAGATACGCAGTATTTT.

The chain couples TRBV28 to TRBJ1-4; D ambiguous. V shed 6 bases and J shed 0 bases, with 14 bases lying between them. Germline V CDR1 and CDR2: MDHEN, SYDVKM. The CDR3 spans 16 residues. The CDR3 sequence: CASRSPGRATNEKLFF. Written as DNA, the CDR3 is TGTGCCAGCAGATCCCCGGGCCGGGCAACTAATGAAAAACTGTTTTTT.

This clone was seen a few times. The J gene is TRBJ2-2, the V gene TRBV7-8; TRBD2 matches at 9 bases. Looked up from germline, CDR1 is SGHVS and CDR2 is FQNEAQ. The CDR3 contains 17 residues. J lost 0 bases, V lost 2 bases, and 4 bases had no gene match. CDR3 DNA sequence: TGTGCCAGCAGCTTAAAGACTAGCGGATCGAACACCGGGGAGCTGTTTTTT. Amino acids: CASSLKTSGSNTGELFF.